This T cell receptor beta chain appears in the sequencing data of a study of identical twins. The CDR3 contains 17 residues. The V and J ends lost 7 bases and 0 bases respectively, with 19 bases between them. CDR1 and CDR2 (germline): ENHRY, SYGVKD. Using its own MiXCR run on the 5' RACE reads, TCRdb lists one record per CDR3 protein. The table includes 450,000 to 650,000 distinct CDR3 sequences, nearly 10% detected once. This clonotype has ten or more counts. These same data were also listed under a study on yellow fever vaccine responses in identical twins.

Sequenced input: PBMCs. The TCR originated in a woman under 30 in good health. The V call is TRBV10-3, the J call TRBJ2-1, with a weak D call TRBD2 (6 bases). The CDR3 here is CAITKGSGGASYNEQFF. The CDR3 bases are TGTGCCATCACCAAAGGCTCTGGAGGGGCCTCCTACAATGAGCAGTTCTTC.